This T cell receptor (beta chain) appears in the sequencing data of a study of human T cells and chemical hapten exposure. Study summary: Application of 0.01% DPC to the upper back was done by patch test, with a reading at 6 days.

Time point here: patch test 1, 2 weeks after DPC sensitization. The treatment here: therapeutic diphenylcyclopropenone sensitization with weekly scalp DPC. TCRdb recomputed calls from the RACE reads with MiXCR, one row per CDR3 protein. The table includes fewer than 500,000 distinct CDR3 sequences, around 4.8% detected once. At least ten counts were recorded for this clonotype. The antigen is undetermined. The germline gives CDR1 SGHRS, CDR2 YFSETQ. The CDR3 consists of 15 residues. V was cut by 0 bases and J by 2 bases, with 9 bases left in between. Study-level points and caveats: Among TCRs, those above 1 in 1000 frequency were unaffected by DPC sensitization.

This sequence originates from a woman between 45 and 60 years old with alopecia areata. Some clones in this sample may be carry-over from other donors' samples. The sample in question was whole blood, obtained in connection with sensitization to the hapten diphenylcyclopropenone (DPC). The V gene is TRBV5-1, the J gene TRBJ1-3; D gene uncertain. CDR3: CASSLDPTTGNTIYF. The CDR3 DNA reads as TGCGCCAGCAGCTTGGATCCAACAACTGGAAACACCATATATTTT.